The T cell receptor beta chain under discussion was sequenced for a study of shared clonotypes between healthy human individuals. The CDR3 covers 13 residues. Germline V CDR1 and CDR2: MNHEY, SVGAGI. Trimming stripped 4 bases from V and 0 bases from J, with 7 bases between. As originally analysed: Because ImmunoSEQ provided only junction sequences with no quality scores, the filtering differed. Sequencing was performed with immunoSEQ multiplex PCR; in TCRdb, only in-frame clones are kept and a portion is missing. For V, J and clone size, that table is used; D and trimming come from the DNA. Here the sample spans 1.6 million or so clones, about 98.5% being singletons.

The sequenced material came from naive CD4+ T cells sorted from blood. Subset: CD45RA+ positively selected. The rearrangement uses TRBV6-5 and TRBJ2-7; D gene uncertain. This TCR came from a man aged 25-45 years in good health. This CDR3 reads CASSSASSYEQYF. The CDR3, as DNA: TGTGCCAGCAGTTCAGCGAGCTCCTACGAGCAGTACTTC.